This T cell receptor beta chain originates from a study of human T cells and chemical hapten exposure. Looking at the study overall: Once 0.01% DPC had been applied to the upper back by patch test, readings were taken at 6 days.

Time point noted: patch test 3, about 24 weeks after DPC sensitization. The sample's treatment: therapeutic diphenylcyclopropenone sensitization with weekly scalp DPC. From the RACE reads, TCRdb called clonotypes with MiXCR, one entry per CDR3 protein. The sample yields about 82,000 distinct CDR3 sequences, 10% to 15% seen once. This clonotype has just a few counts. What it recognizes is unknown. V lost 7 bases, J lost 4 bases, and 22 bases lay in between. Looked up from germline, CDR1 is SNHLY and CDR2 is FYNNEI. The CDR3 spans 17 residues. General study results and limits: Positive correlation was observed between PT1 expanded TCR counts and patch test score.

The rearrangement links TRBV2 to TRBJ2-2; D uncertain. This receptor was taken from a woman aged 45-65 years with alopecia areata. Some clones in this sample may be carry-over from other donors' samples. Source: whole blood, taken in connection with sensitization to the hapten diphenylcyclopropenone (DPC). The CDR3 DNA is TGTGCCAGCATTCTCTTAGGGCGGTTAGGGTTCACCGGGGAGCTGTTTTTT. It codes for CASILLGRLGFTGELFF. Using reference TRBV2 and TRBJ2-2 for the parts outside the CDR3, the full variable domain is EPEVTQTPSHQVTQMGQEVILRCVPISNHLYFYWYRQILGQKVEFLVSFYNNEISEKSEIFDDQFSVERPDGSNFTLKIRSTKLEDSAMYFCASILLGRLGFTGELFFGEGSRLTVL.